This T cell receptor (beta chain) was profiled in a study of cytomegalovirus exposure and HLA in healthy donors. On the study more broadly: An early release of data contained some 80 million unique TCRs, which came from HLA-typed donors. Assignment to the Caucasian-associated ancestry cluster applied to less than 85% of the approximately 390 genotyped donors.

Amplification used 60 Vbeta primers and 13 Jbeta primers. In the source study's methods: Approximately 12 million of the 80 million or so unique TCR beta chains counted in a later analysis were shared. TCRdb keeps only in-frame clones here, not all; method: immunoSEQ multiplex PCR. V and J calls and clone size follow that table, whereas D and trimming were derived from the DNA. The profile covers 150,000 to 200,000 clones, with around 82% appearing a single time and about 0.24% taken by the ten largest. V shed 2 bases and J 7 bases; nucleotides not matched to a gene: 17. The CDR3 has 17 residues. CDR1 is MDHEN and CDR2 is SYDVKM in the germline V gene. In its sample, this clone was seen once. The target antigen is unknown. Whole-study findings and limits: Available immune exposure information was restricted to CMV serostatus only.

Sequenced sample: PBMCs. The rearrangement uses TRBV28 and TRBJ2-7; 7 bases are shared with TRBD2. This TCR came from a boy younger than 18 in good health and CMV-seronegative. The CDR3 bases are TGTGCCAGCAGTTTAGCCGGCCAGAGCGGGACCCAGCGGGAGCAGTACTTC. Translation gives CASSLAGQSGTQREQYF.